The clone carrying this T cell receptor (beta chain) was seen a few times. Recruited during active infection, patients (from Seattle) were subsequently followed longitudinally. This sample is part of a study of blood T cell repertoires in COVID-19. Background on the study: Sites across the United States, Italy and Spain contributed samples from acute and convalescent COVID-19. Nucleic acid was either cDNA or gDNA, and it came from T cells, B-cell-depleted T cells, or PBMCs.

The length of the CDR3 is 15 residues. The ends were cut back, 10 bases at V and 6 bases at J, with 22 bases in the middle. The V gene's germline CDR1 is SNHLY and CDR2 FYNNEI. As originally analysed: Scientists estimated how many nucleated cells there were by amplifying reference gene primers. Sequencing was performed with immunoSEQ multiplex PCR; in TCRdb, only in-frame clones are kept and a portion is missing. V, J and clone size reflect that table, while D and trimming were determined from the DNA. In the table there are some 150,000 clones, roughly 80% of which are singletons. The specimen sequenced was peripheral blood. The clonotype comes from a woman in her seventies with COVID-19, enrolled during active disease. The chain joins TRBV2 to TRBJ2-1; tentative D call: TRBD2 (6 bases). The CDR3 sequence is CATKPWGGDGNEQFF. The CDR3 DNA reads TGTGCCACAAAACCTTGGGGCGGGGACGGCAATGAGCAGTTCTTC. Using reference TRBV2 and TRBJ2-1 for the parts outside the CDR3, the full variable domain is EPEVTQTPSHQVTQMGQEVILRCVPISNHLYFYWYRQILGQKVEFLVSFYNNEISEKSEIFDDQFSVERPDGSNFTLKIRSTKLEDSAMYFCATKPWGGDGNEQFFGPGTRLTVL.